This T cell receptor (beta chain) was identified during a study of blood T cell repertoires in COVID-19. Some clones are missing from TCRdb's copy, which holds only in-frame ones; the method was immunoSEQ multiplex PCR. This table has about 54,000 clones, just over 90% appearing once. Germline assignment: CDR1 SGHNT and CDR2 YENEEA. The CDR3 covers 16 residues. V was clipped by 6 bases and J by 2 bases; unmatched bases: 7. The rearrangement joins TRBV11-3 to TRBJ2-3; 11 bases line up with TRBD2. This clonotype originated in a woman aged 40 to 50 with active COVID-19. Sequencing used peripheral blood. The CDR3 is CASRLPSGGLTDTQYF. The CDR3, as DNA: TGTGCCAGCAGGTTACCTAGCGGGGGGCTCACAGATACGCAGTATTTT.